This T cell receptor (beta chain) is drawn from a study of T cells in Graves' hyperthyroidism and ophthalmopathy. Overall study context: Initial diagnosis, before any treatment, was when peripheral blood was collected.

The study defined stable Graves' hyperthyroidism as no ophthalmopathy progression within 18 months. This clonotype was counted at least ten times. CDR3 length: 14 amino acids. With 7 bases clipped from V and 4 bases from J, the junction kept 4 bases outside the gene matches. Germline-derived CDR1 and CDR2 are ENHRY and SYGVKD. Amplified TCR beta CDR3 regions came from RNA transcripts. HTBI primers were the set used in a first-round RT-PCR of the TCR CDR3. TCRdb re-called the multiplex PCR reads through MiXCR, storing one row per CDR3 protein. This table holds some 550,000 distinct CDR3 sequences, around 20% found once.

The sample taken for sequencing was blood. The receptor's source is a man aged 18 to 35 with Graves' hyperthyroidism. The chain uses TRBV10-3 and TRBJ1-2, with 12 positions matching TRBD1. Here the CDR3 DNA reads TGTGCCATCAAAGGGACAGGGGGCGGCTATGGCTACACCTTC. Its protein is CAIKGTGGGYGYTF.